The 13 T cell receptor beta chains in this list originate from one sample, sequenced in a study of T cell responses to AZD1222 COVID-19 vaccine. Using immunoSEQ multiplex PCR, the repertoire was profiled, and TCRdb retains in-frame clones only, with some absent. Here the sample spans about 94,000 clones, 85% being singletons. The material was peripheral blood, obtained 28 days after the second AZD1222 dose. Receptors were obtained from an adult who received the AZD1222 COVID-19 vaccine.

V gene TRBV11-3 combines with J gene TRBJ1-6, with a possible D match to TRBD1 (5 bases). Germline V gene lookup returns CDR1 SGHNT and CDR2 YENEEA. The germline V and J ends were trimmed by 6 bases and 6 bases, with 21 bases remaining between them. The CDR3 consists of 17 residues. As DNA, the CDR3 is TGTGCCAGCAGAATAGAATCTACCCGGGGCGGTAATTCACCCCTCCACTTT. It translates to CASRIESTRGGNSPLHF. Filled out from reference TRBV11-3 and TRBJ1-6, the complete variable domain reads EAGVVQSPRYKIIEKKQPVAFWCNPISGHNTLYWYLQNLGQGPELLIRYENEEAVDDSQLPKDRFSAERLKGVDSTLKIQPAELGDSAVYLCASRIESTRGGNSPLHFGNGTRLTVT.

To note about this clone: The same CDR3 can be traced to other DNA sequences in this sample. V usage is TRBV6-5 and J usage is TRBJ2-1; 9 nucleotides match TRBD2. Germline V gene lookup returns CDR1 MNHEY and CDR2 SVGAGI. The CDR3 consists of 16 residues. The ends lost 2 bases at V and 4 bases at J; junction bases unmatched: 6. The CDR3 here is CASSYPPAGGYNEQFF. The CDR3 bases are TGTGCCAGCAGTTACCCTCCGGCGGGAGGGTACAATGAGCAGTTCTTC.

V usage is TRBV7-2 and J usage is TRBJ2-3, with D possibly matching TRBD2 (6 bases). The germline V gene encodes CDR1 SGHTA and CDR2 FQGNSA. There are 14 residues in the CDR3. V was trimmed by 3 bases and J by 2 bases, leaving 9 bases between them. CDR3 sequence: CASSFGTLTDTQYF. The CDR3 coding sequence is TGTGCCAGCAGCTTCGGGACTCTCACAGATACGCAGTATTTT.

The chain is built from TRBV5-1 and TRBJ2-5; TRBD1 might be the D (6 bases). Germline CDR1 is SGHRS and CDR2 is YFSETQ. The length of the CDR3 is 14 residues. With 2 bases removed from V and 0 bases from J, the gap between germline ends came to 8 bases. CDR3 nucleotide sequence: TGCGCCAGCAGCTTTTACAGGGACCAAGAGACCCAGTACTTC. Residues: CASSFYRDQETQYF.

In nucleotides, the CDR3 is TGTGCCACCTCACACCTTTGGGAAGAAGAGACCCAGTACTTC. It codes for CATSHLWEEETQYF. The chain recombines TRBV19 with TRBJ2-5, with D unclear. Looked up from germline, CDR1 is LNHDA and CDR2 is SQIVND (reference sequence). CDR3 length equals 14 residues. V shed 10 bases and J shed 3 bases, with 18 bases lying between them.

This chain uses TRBV9 with TRBJ1-2; the match to TRBD1 covers 9 bases. This CDR3 is 14 amino acids long. Losses at the gene ends were 3 bases for V and 4 bases for J; bases not matched to a gene: 4. Germline-derived CDR1 and CDR2 are SGDLS and YYNGEE. The CDR3 DNA is TGTGCCAGCAGCGGGGACAGGGCGAGCTATGGCTACACCTTC. This sequence encodes CASSGDRASYGYTF.

The rearrangement uses TRBV3-1 (or the pseudogene TRBV3-2) and TRBJ1-1; D gene unclear. V was pared by 0 bases and J by 5 bases, with 19 bases between. This CDR3 is 17 amino acids long. Germline values: CDR1 LGHDT, CDR2 YNNKEL (reference sequence). CDR3 DNA sequence: TGTGCCAGCAGCCAAGAAAGATTGGGGAGTGGAGGTACTGAAGCTTTCTTT. Translated: CASSQERLGSGGTEAFF.

V and J are TRBV7-9 and TRBJ2-4; D is perhaps TRBD1 (6 bases). V lost 5 bases and J 8 bases, leaving 16 bases between the germline ends. The CDR3 extends over 14 amino acids. Germline CDR1 SEHNR, CDR2 FQNEAQ (reference sequence). The CDR3, as DNA: TGTGCCAGCAGCAGTCCAGGGGATGGGGACATTCAGTACTTC. Translation: CASSSPGDGDIQYF.

This sequence joins TRBV6-2 or TRBV6-3 and TRBJ2-1; possible D gene TRBD2, 6 bases. The germline gives CDR1 MNHEY, CDR2 SVGEGT. V was shortened by 2 bases and J by 0 bases, with 14 bases between the two germline ends. The CDR3 is made up of 17 amino acids. Here the CDR3 DNA reads TGTGCCAGCAGTTACCCGATAGCGGTTAGCTCCTACAATGAGCAGTTCTTC. Translated, it gives CASSYPIAVSSYNEQFF.

CDR3 sequence reads: CASRPVAGRDNEQFF. The CDR3 nucleotides read TGTGCCAGCAGGCCGGTGGCAGGGCGAGACAATGAGCAGTTCTTC. This chain links TRBV28 with TRBJ2-1; perhaps TRBD1 as D (5 bases). Germline CDR1 is MDHEN and CDR2 is SYDVKM. The V end was cut by 6 bases, the J end by 5 bases, with 17 bases between. CDR3 length: 15 residues.

The chain recombines TRBV24-1 with TRBJ1-2; D is possibly TRBD1 (5 bases). The CDR3 runs to 12 residues. The V end was cut by 5 bases, the J end by 3 bases, with 6 bases between. In germline, CDR1 is KGHDR, CDR2 SFDVKD. The CDR3 coding sequence is TGTGCCACCAGTGCGACAGACTATGGCTACACCTTC. Protein sequence: CATSATDYGYTF.

V gene TRBV7-2 combines with J gene TRBJ2-7; 8 positions agree with TRBD1. CDR1 and CDR2 (germline): SGHTA, FQGNSA. CDR3 length equals 14 residues. The V and J ends lost 2 bases and 3 bases, in that order; junction bases with no gene match: 3. The CDR3 DNA is TGTGCCAGCAGCTTAAACAGGGGGTACTACGAGCAGTACTTC. Translation: CASSLNRGYYEQYF.

The rearrangement uses TRBV3-1 (or the pseudogene TRBV3-2) and TRBJ2-1, with D perhaps assigned TRBD1 or TRBD2 (5 bases each). V lost 3 bases and J 8 bases, leaving 11 bases between the germline ends. Per the germline V gene, CDR1 is LGHDT and CDR2 is YNNKEL (reference sequence). The CDR3 is 13 residues long. DNA of the CDR3: TGTGCCAGCAGCCAGGTTCGGGGACATGAGCAGTTCTTC. Its protein is CASSQVRGHEQFF.